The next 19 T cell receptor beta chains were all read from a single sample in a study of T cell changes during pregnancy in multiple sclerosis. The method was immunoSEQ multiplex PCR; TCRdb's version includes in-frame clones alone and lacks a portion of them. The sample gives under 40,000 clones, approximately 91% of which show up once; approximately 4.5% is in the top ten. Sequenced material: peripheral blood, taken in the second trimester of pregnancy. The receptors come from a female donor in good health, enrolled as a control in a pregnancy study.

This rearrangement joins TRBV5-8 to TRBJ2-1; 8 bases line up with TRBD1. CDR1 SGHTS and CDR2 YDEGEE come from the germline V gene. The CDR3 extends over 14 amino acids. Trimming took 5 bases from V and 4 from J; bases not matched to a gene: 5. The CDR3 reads CASSPGTGYNEQFF. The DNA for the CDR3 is TGTGCCAGCAGTCCCGGGACAGGTTACAATGAGCAGTTCTTC. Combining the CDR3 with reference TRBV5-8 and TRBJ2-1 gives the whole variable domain EAGVTQSPTHLIKTRGQQATLRCSPISGHTSVYWYQQALGLGLQFLLWYDEGEERNRGNFPPRFSGRQFPNYSSELNVNALELEDSALYLCASSPGTGYNEQFFGPGTRLTVL.

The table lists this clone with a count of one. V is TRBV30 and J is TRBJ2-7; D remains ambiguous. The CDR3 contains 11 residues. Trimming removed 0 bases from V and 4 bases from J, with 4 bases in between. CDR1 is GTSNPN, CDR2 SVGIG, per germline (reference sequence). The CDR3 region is CAWSVQYEQYF. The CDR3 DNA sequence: TGTGCCTGGAGTGTACAGTACGAGCAGTACTTC.

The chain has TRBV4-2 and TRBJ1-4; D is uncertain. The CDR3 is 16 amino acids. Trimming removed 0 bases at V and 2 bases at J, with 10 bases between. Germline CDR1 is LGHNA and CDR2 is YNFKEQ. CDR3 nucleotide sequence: TGTGCCAGCAGCCAAGAAGGCGGGCCCACTAATGAAAAACTGTTTTTT. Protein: CASSQEGGPTNEKLFF.

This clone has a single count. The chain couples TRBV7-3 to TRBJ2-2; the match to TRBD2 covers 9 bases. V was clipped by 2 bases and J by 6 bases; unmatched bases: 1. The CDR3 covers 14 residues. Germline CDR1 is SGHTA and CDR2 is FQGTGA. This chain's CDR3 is CASSLAGGSGELFF. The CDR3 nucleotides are TGTGCCAGCAGCTTAGCGGGAGGGTCCGGGGAGCTGTTTTTT.

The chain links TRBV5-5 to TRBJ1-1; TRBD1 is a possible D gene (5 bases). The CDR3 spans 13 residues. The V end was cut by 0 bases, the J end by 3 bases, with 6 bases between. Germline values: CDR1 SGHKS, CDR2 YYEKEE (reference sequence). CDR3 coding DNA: TGTGCCAGCAGCTTGGTAGGGGACACTGAAGCTTTCTTT. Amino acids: CASSLVGDTEAFF.

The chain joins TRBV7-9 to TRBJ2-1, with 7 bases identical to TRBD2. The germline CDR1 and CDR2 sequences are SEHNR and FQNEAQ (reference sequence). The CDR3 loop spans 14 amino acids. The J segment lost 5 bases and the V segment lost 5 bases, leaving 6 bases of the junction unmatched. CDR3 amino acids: CASSTSVRHNEQFF. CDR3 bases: TGTGCCAGCAGCACTAGCGTCAGGCACAATGAGCAGTTCTTC.

The CDR3 is CASSGRTGGADTQYF. The CDR3 DNA reads TGTGCCAGCAGCGGACGGACAGGGGGTGCAGATACGCAGTATTTT. The V call is TRBV9, the J call TRBJ2-3; 10 bases match TRBD1. The CDR3 runs 15 residues. The germline gives CDR1 SGDLS, CDR2 YYNGEE. V shed 3 bases, J shed 4 bases, and the junction held 5 bases outside the gene matches. Filled out from reference TRBV9 and TRBJ2-3, the complete variable domain reads DSGVTQTPKHLITATGQRVTLRCSPRSGDLSVYWYQQSLDQGLQFLIQYYNGEERAKGNILERFSAQQFPDLHSELNLSSLELGDSALYFCASSGRTGGADTQYFGPGTRLTVL.

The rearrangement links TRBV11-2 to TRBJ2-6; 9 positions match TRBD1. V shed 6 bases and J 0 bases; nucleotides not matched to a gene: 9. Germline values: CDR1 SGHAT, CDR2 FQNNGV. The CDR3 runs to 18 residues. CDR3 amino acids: CASRRLGQGHSGANVLTF. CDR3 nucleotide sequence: TGTGCCAGCAGACGCCTGGGACAGGGCCACTCTGGGGCCAACGTCCTGACTTTC.

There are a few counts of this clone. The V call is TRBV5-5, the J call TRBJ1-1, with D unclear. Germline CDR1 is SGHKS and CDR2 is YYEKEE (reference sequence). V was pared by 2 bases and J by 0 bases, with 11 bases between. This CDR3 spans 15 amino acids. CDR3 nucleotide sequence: TGTGCCAGCAGCTTTTCACAGAAGATGAACACTGAAGCTTTCTTT. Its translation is CASSFSQKMNTEAFF.

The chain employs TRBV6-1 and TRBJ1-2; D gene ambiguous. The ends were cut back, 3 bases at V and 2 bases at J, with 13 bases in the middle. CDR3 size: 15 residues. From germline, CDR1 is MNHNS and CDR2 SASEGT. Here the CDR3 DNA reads TGTGCCAGCAGTGAGGCCAGGCGAGGGAACTATGGCTACACCTTC. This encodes CASSEARRGNYGYTF.

The CDR3 bases are TGTGCCAGCTCACAGGAGGTTATTTTGAACACTGAAGCTTTCTTT. This translates into CASSQEVILNTEAFF. V usage is TRBV18 and J usage is TRBJ1-1, with D unresolved. The CDR3 runs 15 residues. The V and J ends lost 4 bases and 0 bases respectively, with 12 bases between them. In germline, CDR1 is KGHSH, CDR2 LQKENI.

The CDR3 protein is CASSIDLSVEKLFF. In DNA form, the CDR3 reads TGTGCCAGTAGTATAGATTTGAGCGTCGAAAAACTGTTTTTT. The V gene is TRBV19, the J gene TRBJ1-4, with D hard to call. Germline CDR1 reads LNHDA; CDR2 reads SQIVND (reference sequence). The CDR3 loop spans 14 amino acids. The germline V and J ends were trimmed by 0 bases and 8 bases, with 10 bases remaining between them.

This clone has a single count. CDR3 sequence reads: CASSLGRTEQINYGYTF. The CDR3 DNA reads TGTGCCAGCAGCTTGGGGCGGACAGAACAAATTAACTATGGCTACACCTTC. This chain joins TRBV5-6 and TRBJ1-2; the D gene is possibly TRBD1 (6 bases). The CDR3 extends over 17 amino acids. Per germline, CDR1 SGHDT and CDR2 YYEEEE. Trimming took off 0 bases at V and 1 base at J, with 16 bases between the two ends.

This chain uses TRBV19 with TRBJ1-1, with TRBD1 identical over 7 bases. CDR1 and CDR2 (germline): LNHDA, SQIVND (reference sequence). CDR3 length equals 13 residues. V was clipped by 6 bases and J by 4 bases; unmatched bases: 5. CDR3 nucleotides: TGTGCCAGTAGCTTCGACAGGGCCACTGAAGCTTTCTTT. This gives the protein CASSFDRATEAFF.

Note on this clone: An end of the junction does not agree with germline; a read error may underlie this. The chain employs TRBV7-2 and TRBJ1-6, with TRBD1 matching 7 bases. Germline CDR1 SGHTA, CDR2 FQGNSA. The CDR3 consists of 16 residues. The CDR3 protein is CASRLEGTASNSPLHF. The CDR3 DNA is TGTGCCAGCAGATTAGAGGGGACAGCCTCAAATTCACCCCTCCACTTT.

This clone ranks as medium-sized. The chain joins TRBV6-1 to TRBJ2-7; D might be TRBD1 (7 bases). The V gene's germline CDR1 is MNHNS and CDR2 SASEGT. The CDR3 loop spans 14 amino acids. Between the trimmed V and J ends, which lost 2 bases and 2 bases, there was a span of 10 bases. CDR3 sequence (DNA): TGTGCCAGCAGTGAACAGGGGGAGGCCTACGAGCAGTACTTC. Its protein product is CASSEQGEAYEQYF.

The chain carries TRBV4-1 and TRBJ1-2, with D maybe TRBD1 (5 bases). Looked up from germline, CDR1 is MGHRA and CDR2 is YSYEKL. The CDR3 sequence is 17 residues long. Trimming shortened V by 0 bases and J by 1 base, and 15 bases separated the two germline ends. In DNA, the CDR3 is TGCGCCAGCAGCCAAGAGGGGCCGCGACAGTATAACTATGGCTACACCTTC. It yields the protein CASSQEGPRQYNYGYTF.

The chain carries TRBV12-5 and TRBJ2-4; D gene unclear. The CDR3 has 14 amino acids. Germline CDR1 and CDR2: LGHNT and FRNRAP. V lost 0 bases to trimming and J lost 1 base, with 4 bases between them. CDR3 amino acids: CASGLVRAKNIQYF. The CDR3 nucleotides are TGTGCTAGTGGTTTGGTGAGGGCCAAAAACATTCAGTACTTC.

CDR3 loop: CASSLTGFSEQYF. The CDR3 coding sequence is TGTGCCAGCAGCCTAACAGGCTTCTCCGAGCAGTACTTC. The chain joins TRBV13 to TRBJ2-7; maybe TRBD1 (5 bases). CDR1 and CDR2 from the germline V gene are PRHDT and FYEKMQ (reference sequence). The CDR3 spans 13 residues. Between the trimmed V and J ends, which lost 5 bases and 6 bases, there was a span of 14 bases. Filled out from reference TRBV13 and TRBJ2-7, the complete variable domain reads AAGVIQSPRHLIKEKRETATLKCYPIPRHDTVYWYQQGPGQDPQFLISFYEKMQSDKGSIPDRFSAQQFSDYHSELNMSSLELGDSALYFCASSLTGFSEQYFGPGTRLTVT.